What follows are 30 T cell receptor beta chains derived from one specimen sequenced in a study of beta chain features in type 1 diabetes. The sequenced template was cDNA made from the entire isolated RNA. TCRdb keeps only in-frame clones here, not all; method: immunoSEQ multiplex PCR. The sample includes about 360,000 clones, roughly an eighth of them seen just once. Sequencing input: naive CD4+ T cells from blood. The receptor set was obtained from a young man in good health.

In its sample, this clone was seen a few times. This CDR3 is also generated by other DNA sequences in the sample. The CDR3, as DNA: TGTGCCTGGAGTGCGGGTTCTGGAAACACCATATATTTT. Encoded protein: CAWSAGSGNTIYF. The chain carries TRBV30 and TRBJ1-3; D remains unclear. Trimming stripped 1 base from V and 1 base from J, with 5 bases between. Germline lookup yields CDR1 GTSNPN and CDR2 SVGIG (reference sequence). CDR3 length equals 13 residues.

This clone was counted between two and nine times. The CDR3 loop reads CASSLNRQGITDTQYF. In nucleotides, the CDR3 is TGCGCCAGCAGCCTAAACAGACAGGGAATCACAGATACGCAGTATTTT. This sequence joins TRBV23-1 and TRBJ2-3, with TRBD1 matching 7 bases. TRBV23-1 is sorted into the ORF group, with uncertain function. Trimming at V came to 6 bases and at J to 2 bases, leaving 11 bases not matched to a gene. This CDR3 contains 16 residues.

This clone was detected a few times. This chain's CDR3 is CASSLVGVQPQHF. CDR3 coding DNA: TGTGCCAGCAGTCTAGTCGGGGTTCAGCCCCAGCATTTT. J is TRBJ1-5 and V is TRBV28; D gene unclear. The germline V gene has CDR1 MDHEN and CDR2 SYDVKM. The V end was cut by 5 bases, the J end by 6 bases, with 11 bases between. The CDR3 contains 13 residues.

This clone was seen a few times. This sequence joins TRBV4-2 and TRBJ2-7; perhaps TRBD1 as D (6 bases). Germline CDR1 and CDR2: LGHNA and YNFKEQ. Trimming shortened V by 0 bases and J by 6 bases, and 21 bases separated the two germline ends. The CDR3 loop spans 17 amino acids. As DNA, the CDR3 is TGTGCCAGCAGCCAAGATGCCCCCCGGACAGCCGTTTCCGAGCAGTACTTC. It translates to CASSQDAPRTAVSEQYF.

This clone was seen more than once but under ten times. The chain couples TRBV30 to TRBJ1-2, with TRBD1 identical over 7 bases. The CDR3 runs to 13 residues. Per germline, CDR1 GTSNPN and CDR2 SVGIG (reference sequence). With 2 bases clipped from V and 6 bases from J, the junction kept 6 bases outside the gene matches. The CDR3 nucleotides are TGTGCCTGGAGTCCGACAGGGCGAAATGGCTACACCTTC. This translates into CAWSPTGRNGYTF.

In its sample, this clone was seen a few times. This sequence joins TRBV6-6 and TRBJ2-2, with a tentative D call TRBD1 (5 bases). The CDR3 is 14 amino acids. Per germline, CDR1 MNHNY and CDR2 SVGAGI (reference sequence). V was shortened by 4 bases and J by 4 bases, with 10 bases between the two germline ends. CDR3 coding DNA: TGTGCCAGCAGTTCGACAGCGACCACCGGGGAGCTGTTTTTT. Its protein product is CASSSTATTGELFF.

The rearrangement links TRBV5-1 to TRBJ2-5; 13 bases match TRBD2. The germline CDR1 and CDR2 sequences are SGHRS and YFSETQ. The CDR3 loop spans 17 amino acids. J lost 4 bases, V lost 3 bases, and 9 bases had no gene match. DNA of the CDR3: TGCGCCAGCAGCTGGAGTCGGACTAGCGGGAGCGGAGAGACCCAGTACTTC. It codes for CASSWSRTSGSGETQYF.

Only a few counts were recorded for this clone. The CDR3 bases are TGTGCCAGCAGACAGGGACAGCCTAATCAGCCCCAGCATTTT. Amino acid sequence: CASRQGQPNQPQHF. V is TRBV7-8 and J is TRBJ1-5, with 7 bases identical to TRBD1. The CDR3 extends over 14 amino acids. After removal of 6 bases from V and 4 bases from J, the junction contained 6 bases not matched to a gene. The V gene's germline CDR1 is SGHVS and CDR2 FQNEAQ.

The chain employs TRBV30 and TRBJ2-7; D uncertain. V dropped 3 bases and J dropped 9 bases, with 18 bases sitting between them. Germline CDR1 GTSNPN, CDR2 SVGIG (reference sequence). This CDR3 comprises 13 residues. This chain's CDR3 is CAWSSADFRVQYF. CDR3 coding DNA: TGTGCCTGGAGCAGTGCAGACTTTCGTGTGCAGTACTTC.

The chain is built from TRBV9 and TRBJ2-3, with 8 bases identical to TRBD2. Germline CDR1 is SGDLS and CDR2 is YYNGEE. Losses at the gene ends were 6 bases for V and 4 bases for J; bases not matched to a gene: 10. The CDR3 is 15 residues long. This CDR3 is CASNGGARPADTQYF. The CDR3 DNA reads TGTGCCAGCAACGGGGGGGCGCGACCCGCAGATACGCAGTATTTT.

This clone was observed a handful of times. J is TRBJ1-2 and V is TRBV28; D is ambiguous. Trimming took 4 bases from V and 5 from J, leaving 8 bases between them. Germline CDR1 and CDR2: MDHEN and SYDVKM. The CDR3 has 12 amino acids. In DNA, the CDR3 is TGTGCCAGCAGTTCACGGACTTATGGCTACACCTTC. It yields the protein CASSSRTYGYTF.

V is TRBV28 and J is TRBJ1-2; unclear D gene. Per the germline V gene, CDR1 is MDHEN and CDR2 is SYDVKM. CDR3 length equals 14 residues. The V and J ends lost 6 bases and 6 bases respectively, with 17 bases between them. The CDR3 bases are TGTGCCAGCAGCCTACTAGTGGGTACGGATGGCTACACCTTC. This sequence encodes CASSLLVGTDGYTF.

J is TRBJ2-7 and V is TRBV9, with 8 positions matching TRBD2. V shed 0 bases and J 1 base; nucleotides not matched to a gene: 9. The germline V gene has CDR1 SGDLS and CDR2 YYNGEE. The CDR3 is 17 amino acids. The CDR3 coding sequence is TGTGCCAGCAGCGTAGCTACCTATAGCGGGGCTTCCTACGAGCAGTACTTC. Its protein product is CASSVATYSGASYEQYF.

This chain uses TRBV7-2 with TRBJ2-3, with D maybe TRBD2 (6 bases). V lost 4 bases, J lost 1 base, and 15 bases lay in between. CDR1 SGHTA and CDR2 FQGNSA come from the germline V gene. CDR3 length: 16 residues. The CDR3 here is CASSSVADTGTDTQYF. The CDR3 bases are TGTGCCAGCAGCTCAGTAGCGGATACTGGCACAGATACGCAGTATTTT.

The chain joins TRBV10-3 to TRBJ1-1; 7 bases fit TRBD1. CDR3 length: 15 residues. Per the germline V gene, CDR1 is ENHRY and CDR2 is SYGVKD. Trimming took 3 bases from V and 0 from J; bases not matched to a gene: 4. CDR3: CAISDPGQLNTEAFF. The DNA for the CDR3 is TGTGCCATCAGTGACCCGGGACAGCTGAACACTGAAGCTTTCTTT.

This clone was recorded a few times. The rearrangement joins TRBV7-9 to TRBJ2-1, with 8 bases lining up with TRBD2. Trimming removed 5 bases from V and 10 bases from J; junction bases left unmatched: 10. Germline lookup yields CDR1 SEHNR and CDR2 FQNEAQ (reference sequence). This CDR3 is 14 amino acids long. The CDR3 DNA reads as TGTGCCAGCAGCCCCCTCAATCCGGGGGGGGAGCAGTTCTTC. Translated: CASSPLNPGGEQFF.

This sequence joins TRBV30 and TRBJ1-2; D might be TRBD1 (6 bases). Germline loops: CDR1 GTSNPN, CDR2 SVGIG (reference sequence). The CDR3 covers 12 residues. Trimming cost V 3 bases and J 4 bases, with 9 bases left between them. The chain's CDR3 is CAWSGGPYGYTF. CDR3 in DNA: TGTGCCTGGAGCGGGGGGCCCTATGGCTACACCTTC.

About this clone: At the DNA level, this CDR3 is encoded by other sequences in the same sample as well. The CDR3 DNA reads TGCAGCGTCAGGGGCTTAATGAACACTGAAGCTTTCTTT. As protein: CSVRGLMNTEAFF. The chain links TRBV29-1 to TRBJ1-1; tentative D call: TRBD1 (6 bases). The germline CDR1 and CDR2 sequences are SQVTM and ANQGSEA. V shed 6 bases and J shed 0 bases, with 11 bases lying between them. The CDR3 extends over 13 amino acids. Combining the CDR3 with reference TRBV29-1 and TRBJ1-1 gives the whole variable domain SAVISQKPSRDICQRGTSLTIQCQVDSQVTMMFWYRQQPGQSLTLIATANQGSEATYESGFVIDKFPISRPNLTFSTLTVSNMSPEDSSIYLCSVRGLMNTEAFFGQGTRLTVV.

V gene TRBV7-3 combines with J gene TRBJ2-3; the match to TRBD2 covers 7 bases. The CDR3 length is 15 residues. Per the germline V gene, CDR1 is SGHTA and CDR2 is FQGTGA. V lost 1 base and J lost 1; bases outside the gene matches: 2. The CDR3 is CASSLIAGGTDTQYF. The CDR3, as DNA: TGTGCCAGCAGCTTAATTGCGGGGGGCACAGATACGCAGTATTTT.

The chain joins TRBV27 to TRBJ2-7, with 9 bases matching TRBD2. J was trimmed by 7 bases and V by 9 bases; bases with no gene match: 13. The germline CDR1 and CDR2 sequences are MNHEY and SMNVEV (reference sequence). The CDR3 extends over 14 amino acids. CDR3 bases: TGTGCCAGTAGCCTGAGCGGGGGGAACATGGAGCAGTACTTC. It encodes CASSLSGGNMEQYF.

The V and J genes are TRBV5-6 and TRBJ1-2; possibly TRBD1 for D (6 bases). Germline assignment: CDR1 SGHDT and CDR2 YYEEEE. CDR3 size: 13 residues. Trimming left V 5 bases short and J 2 bases short, with 10 bases between. The CDR3 reads CASRERGNYGYTF. CDR3 sequence (DNA): TGTGCCAGCAGAGAGAGGGGGAACTATGGCTACACCTTC.

This clone showed up just a few times. The chain has TRBV29-1 and TRBJ1-4; weak D call: TRBD1 (5 bases). The V end lost 1 base, the J end lost 3 bases, and 12 bases lay between the germline ends. CDR1 and CDR2 from the germline V gene are SQVTM and ANQGSEA. This CDR3 region has 15 residues. The CDR3 region is CSVEVGGAANEKLFF. In DNA, the CDR3 is TGCAGCGTTGAAGTCGGGGGAGCGGCTAATGAAAAACTGTTTTTT.

The V gene is TRBV2, the J gene TRBJ1-2; D is perhaps TRBD1 (6 bases). The germline V gene encodes CDR1 SNHLY and CDR2 FYNNEI. V was shortened by 2 bases and J by 8 bases, with 12 bases between the two germline ends. This CDR3 comprises 13 residues. The CDR3 region is CASSERQVYGYTF. The CDR3 DNA sequence: TGTGCCAGCAGTGAACGACAGGTTTACGGCTACACCTTC. Using reference TRBV2 and TRBJ1-2 for the parts outside the CDR3, the full variable domain is EPEVTQTPSHQVTQMGQEVILRCVPISNHLYFYWYRQILGQKVEFLVSFYNNEISEKSEIFDDQFSVERPDGSNFTLKIRSTKLEDSAMYFCASSERQVYGYTFGSGTRLTVV.

The rearrangement joins TRBV21-1 to TRBJ2-7; the DNA was not compared with TRBD1, the D call given in the table. TRBV21-1 is a pseudogene. This CDR3 is 15 amino acids long. The CDR3 region is CASSPATGSSYEQYF. CDR3 DNA: TGTGCCAGCAGCCCTGCTACAGGTAGCTCCTACGAGCAGTACTTC.

This clone was counted between two and nine times. This chain joins TRBV9 and TRBJ1-2; D remains unclear. Per the germline V gene, CDR1 is SGDLS and CDR2 is YYNGEE. The CDR3 has 12 amino acids. V was clipped by 1 base and J by 8 bases, with 9 bases between them. CDR3 region: CASSVSSRGYTF. In nucleotides, the CDR3 is TGTGCCAGCAGCGTATCGAGCCGCGGCTACACCTTC.

J is TRBJ2-7 and V is TRBV7-2, with a possible D match to TRBD2 (5 bases). V lost 4 bases to trimming and J lost 2 bases, with 12 bases between them. In germline, CDR1 is SGHTA, CDR2 FQGNSA. This CDR3 is built from 14 residues. CDR3 DNA: TGTGCCAGCAGCTCCGGCCCGGGGACCTACGAGCAGTACTTC. This encodes CASSSGPGTYEQYF.

The V and J genes are TRBV28 and TRBJ2-7, with TRBD1 matching 11 bases. This CDR3 is built from 16 residues. J lost 3 bases, V lost 4 bases, and 8 bases had no gene match. CDR1 and CDR2 (germline): MDHEN, SYDVKM. CDR3 sequence (DNA): TGTGCCAGCAGTTCCCGGGGACAGGGGGGGTTCTACGAGCAGTACTTC. This sequence encodes CASSSRGQGGFYEQYF.

This clone was picked up a small number of times. This CDR3 is also generated by other DNA sequences in the sample. The V and J genes are TRBV25-1 and TRBJ2-1; 8 bases agree with TRBD1. This CDR3 spans 15 amino acids. Germline CDR1 reads MGHDK; CDR2 reads SYGVNS. V was clipped by 5 bases and J by 6 bases; unmatched bases: 9. CDR3 in amino acids: CASSRVQGAFNEQFF. The CDR3 nucleotides read TGTGCCAGCAGTCGGGTCCAGGGGGCTTTCAATGAGCAGTTCTTC.

The chain couples TRBV28 to TRBJ1-1, with 8 bases matching TRBD1. With 3 bases clipped from V and 1 base from J, the junction kept 4 bases outside the gene matches. This CDR3 has 15 residues. Germline V CDR1 and CDR2: MDHEN, SYDVKM. Here the CDR3 DNA reads TGTGCCAGCAGTTTGGGACAGGTTGGGAACACTGAAGCTTTCTTT. Residues: CASSLGQVGNTEAFF.

This chain uses TRBV5-6 with TRBJ1-5; TRBD1 is a possible D gene (6 bases). Trimming removed 4 bases at V and 2 bases at J, with 13 bases between. Germline CDR1 and CDR2: SGHDT and YYEEEE. The CDR3 extends over 15 amino acids. The CDR3 is CASSPRPGGNQPQHF. In DNA, the CDR3 is TGTGCCAGCAGCCCGCGCCCAGGGGGCAATCAGCCCCAGCATTTT.